The text below deals with one TCR beta chain. The sample is drawn from a study of blood T cell repertoires in COVID-19. Study background: Whether acute or convalescent, the COVID-19 samples came from the United States, Italy and Spain.

Original data processing: Amplification of reference gene primers provided the estimated nucleated cell counts. The protocol was immunoSEQ multiplex PCR, while the TCRdb copy is restricted to in-frame clones and leaves out a portion. That table is the source of V, J and clone size, and D and trimming were worked out from the DNA. The sample lists roughly 200,000 clones; about 81% were seen once. Seattle's cohort entered during active infection and was followed longitudinally. Input material: peripheral blood. The clonotype originates from a woman at least 80 years old with COVID-19, enrolled during active disease.

CDR3 nucleotide sequence: TGTGCCAGCAGCCAGGGGGTGAACTATGGCTACACCTTC. Protein product: CASSQGVNYGYTF. This chain uses TRBV28 with TRBJ1-2, with 7 bases matching TRBD1. CDR3 length: 13 residues. The germline V gene encodes CDR1 MDHEN and CDR2 SYDVKM. Germline trimming cut 6 bases from V and 2 bases from J; bases unmatched to any gene: 3.